Listed here are 12 T cell receptor beta chains from one sample, sequenced in a study of shared clonotypes between healthy human individuals. Naivety among CD8 cells was defined by CD45RO negativity and positive CCR7 selection, thereby excluding terminally differentiated effector memory CD45RA+ cells. Repertoires were generated with immunoSEQ multiplex PCR, while TCRdb's copy carries only in-frame clones and drops some. Of hundreds of thousands of clones listed, 95% to 97% were seen once; the top ten hold less than 0.12%. Sequences were obtained from naive CD8+ T cells sorted from blood. The receptors stem from a woman aged 25 to 39 in good health.

The chain has TRBV10-1 and TRBJ2-2; D remains ambiguous. The CDR3 has 13 amino acids. Trimming cost V 4 bases and J 7 bases, with 10 bases left between them. CDR1 is WNHNN, CDR2 SYGVQD, per germline (reference sequence). CDR3 sequence: CASSGAYGGELFF. DNA of the CDR3: TGCGCCAGCAGTGGAGCGTATGGCGGGGAGCTGTTTTTT.

The CDR3 bases are TGCAGCGTTGAGTCTGGCCCGTACGAGCAGTACTTC. This gives the protein CSVESGPYEQYF. The chain uses TRBV29-1 and TRBJ2-7; no definite D call. CDR1 is SQVTM and CDR2 is ANQGSEA in the germline V gene. CDR3 length equals 12 residues. Trimming took 3 bases from V and 4 from J, leaving 10 bases between them.

This CDR3 is CASSLVSYYGYTF. DNA of the CDR3: TGTGCCAGCAGCTTGGTTTCCTACTATGGCTACACCTTC. The chain employs TRBV5-8 and TRBJ1-2; D ambiguous. V lost 0 bases and J 3 bases, leaving 6 bases between the germline ends. CDR1 and CDR2 (germline): SGHTS, YDEGEE. The CDR3 runs 13 residues.

The chain is built from TRBV28 and TRBJ2-1; 8 positions agree with TRBD2. The ends lost 7 bases at V and 9 bases at J; junction bases unmatched: 23. The CDR3 extends over 18 amino acids. Germline CDR1 reads MDHEN; CDR2 reads SYDVKM. The DNA of the CDR3 is TGTGCCAGCACCCGCAGTGGCCCTTGGACGGCGGGAGGAGGTGAGCAGTTCTTC. Amino acids: CASTRSGPWTAGGGEQFF.

V usage is TRBV5-1 and J usage is TRBJ2-5, with 8 bases aligning to TRBD1. The CDR3 is 14 residues long. The V gene end was trimmed by 4 bases and the J gene end by 2 bases; junction bases not matched to a gene: 4. The germline gives CDR1 SGHRS, CDR2 YFSETQ. CDR3 in DNA: TGCGCCAGCAGCCCCGGACAGGGACAAGAGACCCAGTACTTC. This sequence encodes CASSPGQGQETQYF. Together with reference TRBV5-1 and TRBJ2-5, the CDR3 gives the full variable domain: KAGVTQTPRYLIKTRGQQVTLSCSPISGHRSVSWYQQTPGQGLQFLFEYFSETQRNKGNFPGRFSGRQFSNSRSEMNVSTLELGDSALYLCASSPGQGQETQYFGPGTRLLVL.

The J gene is TRBJ2-7, the V gene TRBV14; TRBD2 agrees at 14 bases. Trimming took 4 bases from V and 4 from J; bases not matched to a gene: 6. Germline assignment: CDR1 SGHDN and CDR2 FVKESK. The CDR3 sequence is 16 residues long. The CDR3 coding sequence is TGTGCCAGCAGCCCGACTAGCGGGAGGGCCAAGTACGAGCAGTACTTC. It specifies CASSPTSGRAKYEQYF.

This clone was seen only a few times. The chain combines TRBV27 with TRBJ1-4; tentative D call: TRBD1 (5 bases). Germline-derived CDR1 and CDR2 are MNHEY and SMNVEV (reference sequence). The CDR3 is 12 residues long. V lost 10 bases, J lost 6 bases, and 12 bases lay in between. CDR3 sequence: CATADTDEKLFF. As DNA, the CDR3 is TGTGCCACCGCGGACACGGATGAAAAACTGTTTTTT.

The chain carries TRBV7-7 and TRBJ2-5; tentative D call: TRBD1 (6 bases). Germline V lookup: CDR1 SSHAT, CDR2 FNYEAQ (reference sequence). Trimming took off 5 bases at V and 4 bases at J, with 11 bases between the two ends. CDR3 length equals 13 residues. CDR3: CASSQGQGETQYF. As DNA, the CDR3 is TGTGCCAGCAGCCAGGGGCAAGGAGAGACCCAGTACTTC.

The CDR3 sequence is CAISGGWAFF. CDR3 sequence (DNA): TGTGCCATCAGCGGGGGTTGGGCTTTCTTT. The V and J genes are TRBV10-3 and TRBJ1-1; tentatively, D is TRBD1 (5 bases). CDR1 ENHRY and CDR2 SYGVKD come from the germline V gene. Trimming removed 6 bases from V and 11 bases from J, with 10 bases in between. The length of the CDR3 is 10 residues.

As DNA, the CDR3 is TGTGCCAGCAGCCACACGAGGGCCAGGGGGAGCTACAATGAGCAGTTCTTC. Protein sequence: CASSHTRARGSYNEQFF. The V and J genes are TRBV7-9 and TRBJ2-1; 7 bases match TRBD1. This CDR3 region has 17 residues. V trimming: 5 bases; J trimming: 3 bases; junction bases outside the gene matches: 13. Per germline, CDR1 SEHNR and CDR2 FQNEAQ (reference sequence).

This chain joins TRBV19 and TRBJ2-7; TRBD2 might be the D (5 bases). This CDR3 is built from 13 residues. In germline, CDR1 is LNHDA, CDR2 SQIVND (reference sequence). V was pared by 5 bases and J by 4 bases, with 12 bases between. The CDR3 sequence is CASSSRTGYEQYF. Written as DNA, the CDR3 is TGTGCCAGTAGTTCCCGGACTGGGTACGAGCAGTACTTC.

The chain is built from TRBV7-2 and TRBJ2-7; the match to TRBD1 covers 8 bases. The germline V gene encodes CDR1 SGHTA and CDR2 FQGNSA. The CDR3 totals 15 residues. Trimming at V came to 5 bases and at J to 5 bases, leaving 11 bases not matched to a gene. The CDR3 coding sequence is TGTGCCAGCAGCCTAGTTGGGGGACAGGCCGACGAGCAGTACTTC. Encoded protein: CASSLVGGQADEQYF.